This TCR beta chain was profiled in a study of beta chain features in type 1 diabetes. Study-level results: When cDNA is sequenced, cells with high TCR expression could be over-represented. Equally in patients and controls, shorter templates might have been favored by PCR.

Expressed TCRB transcripts were sequenced after all isolated RNA was converted to cDNA. Using immunoSEQ multiplex PCR, the repertoire was profiled, and TCRdb retains in-frame clones only, with some absent. The sample includes some 270,000 clones, 7% to 9% seen only once; the top ten take 0.9% to 1.2%. Germline assignment: CDR1 KGHSH and CDR2 LQKENI. This CDR3 spans 13 amino acids. V lost 3 bases and J lost 6, with 12 bases in between. Only a few counts were recorded for this clone. Antigen specificity is unknown. The sample consisted of central memory CD4+ T cells from blood. This rearrangement joins TRBV18 to TRBJ2-7, with D perhaps matching TRBD1 (5 bases). The receptor was isolated from a woman in her late teens or twenties in good health. CDR3 sequence: CASSPSREFEQYF. The CDR3 nucleotides are TGTGCCAGCTCACCCTCCAGGGAATTCGAGCAGTACTTC.